This T cell receptor (beta chain) was sequenced for a study of T cells in Graves' hyperthyroidism and ophthalmopathy. Uncontrolled infection, other autoimmune disease, pregnancy or lactation barred patients from enrollment. In making diagnoses, clinical symptoms, serum thyroxine and TRAb, thyroid ultrasound and orbital computed tomography were all used. Fresh 10 ml peripheral blood yielded PBMCs. Germline-derived CDR1 and CDR2 are MNHNS and SASEGT. Trimming at V came to 5 bases and at J to 2 bases, leaving 8 bases not matched to a gene. This CDR3 is 15 amino acids long. The CDR3 regions of TCR beta were amplified from RNA transcripts. The study used the HTBI primer set for a first-round RT-PCR of the TCR CDR3. A single record per CDR3 protein comes from TCRdb applying MiXCR to the multiplex PCR reads. This sample has fewer than 350,000 distinct CDR3 sequences, with roughly 20% found just once.

The sequenced sample consisted of blood. The chain employs TRBV6-1 and TRBJ2-7; 8 positions match TRBD1. The sequence came from a woman in her 50s with Graves' hyperthyroidism. The CDR3 region is CASSSTGVAPYEQYV. Here the CDR3 DNA reads TGTGCCAGCAGTTCGACAGGGGTCGCGCCCTACGAGCAGTACGTC.